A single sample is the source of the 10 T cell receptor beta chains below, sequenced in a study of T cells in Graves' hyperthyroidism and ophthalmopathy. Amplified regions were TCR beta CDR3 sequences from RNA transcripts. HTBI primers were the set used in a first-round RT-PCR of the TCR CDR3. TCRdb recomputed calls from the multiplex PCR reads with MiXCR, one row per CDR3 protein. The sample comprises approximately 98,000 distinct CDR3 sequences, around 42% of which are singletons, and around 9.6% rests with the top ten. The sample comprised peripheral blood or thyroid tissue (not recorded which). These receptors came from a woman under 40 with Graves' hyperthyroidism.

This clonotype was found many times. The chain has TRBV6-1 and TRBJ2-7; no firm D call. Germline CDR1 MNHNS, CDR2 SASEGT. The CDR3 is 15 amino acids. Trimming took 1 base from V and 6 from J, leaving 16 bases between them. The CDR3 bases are TGTGCCAGCAGTGAAGATAAGGGTTGGACCTCCGAGCAGTACTTC. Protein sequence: CASSEDKGWTSEQYF.

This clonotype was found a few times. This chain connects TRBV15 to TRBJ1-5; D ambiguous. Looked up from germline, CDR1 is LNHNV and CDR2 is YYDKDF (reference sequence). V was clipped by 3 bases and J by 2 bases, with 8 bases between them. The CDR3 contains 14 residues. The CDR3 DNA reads TGTGCCACCAGCAGTGACGGGGGCAATCAGCCCCAGCATTTT. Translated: CATSSDGGNQPQHF.

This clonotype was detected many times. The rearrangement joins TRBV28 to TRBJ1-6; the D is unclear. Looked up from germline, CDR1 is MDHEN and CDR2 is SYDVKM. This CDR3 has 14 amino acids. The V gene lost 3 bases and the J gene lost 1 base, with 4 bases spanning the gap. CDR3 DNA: TGTGCCAGCAGTTTGAGTTCCTATAATTCACCCCTCCACTTT. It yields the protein CASSLSSYNSPLHF.

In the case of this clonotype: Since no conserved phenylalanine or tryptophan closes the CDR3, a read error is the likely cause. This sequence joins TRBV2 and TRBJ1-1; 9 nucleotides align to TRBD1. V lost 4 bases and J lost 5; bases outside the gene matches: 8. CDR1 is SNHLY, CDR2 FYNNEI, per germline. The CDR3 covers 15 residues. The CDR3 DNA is TGTGCCAGCAGTGCTCCGGGACAGGGTAAAACTGAAGCTTTCCTT. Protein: CASSAPGQGKTEAFL.

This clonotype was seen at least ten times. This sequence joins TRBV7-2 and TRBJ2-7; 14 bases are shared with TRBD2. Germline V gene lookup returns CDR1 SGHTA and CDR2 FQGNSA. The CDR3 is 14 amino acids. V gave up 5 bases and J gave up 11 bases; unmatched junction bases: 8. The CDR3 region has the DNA TGTGCCAGCAGCGTCGGGACTAGCGGGAGTGGGGAGTACTTC. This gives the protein CASSVGTSGSGEYF.

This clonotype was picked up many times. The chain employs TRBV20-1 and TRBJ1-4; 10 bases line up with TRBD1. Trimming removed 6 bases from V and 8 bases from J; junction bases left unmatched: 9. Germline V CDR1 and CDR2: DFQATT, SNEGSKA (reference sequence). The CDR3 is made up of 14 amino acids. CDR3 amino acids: CSATDRGLGEKLFF. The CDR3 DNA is TGCAGTGCAACCGACAGGGGGCTAGGGGAAAAACTGTTTTTT.

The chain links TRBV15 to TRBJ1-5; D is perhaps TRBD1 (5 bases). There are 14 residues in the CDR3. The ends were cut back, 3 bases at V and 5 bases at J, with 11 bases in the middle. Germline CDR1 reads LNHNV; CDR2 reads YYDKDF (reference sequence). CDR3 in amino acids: CATSREGFDQPQHF. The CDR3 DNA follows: TGTGCCACCAGCAGGGAGGGGTTTGATCAGCCCCAGCATTTT.

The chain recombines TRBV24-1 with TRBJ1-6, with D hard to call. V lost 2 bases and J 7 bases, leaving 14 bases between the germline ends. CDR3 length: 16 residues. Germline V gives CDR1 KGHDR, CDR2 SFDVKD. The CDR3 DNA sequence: TGTGCCACCAGTGATTCGCCGGGGAAGGGAAATTCACCCCTCCACTTT. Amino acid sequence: CATSDSPGKGNSPLHF.

This chain's CDR3 is CAISAGPPEAFF. In DNA form, the CDR3 reads TGTGCCATCAGTGCCGGGCCCCCTGAAGCTTTCTTT. The V call is TRBV10-3, the J call TRBJ1-1; unclear D gene. CDR3 length equals 12 residues. The V gene lost 4 bases and the J gene lost 6 bases, with 9 bases spanning the gap. The V gene's germline CDR1 is ENHRY and CDR2 SYGVKD.

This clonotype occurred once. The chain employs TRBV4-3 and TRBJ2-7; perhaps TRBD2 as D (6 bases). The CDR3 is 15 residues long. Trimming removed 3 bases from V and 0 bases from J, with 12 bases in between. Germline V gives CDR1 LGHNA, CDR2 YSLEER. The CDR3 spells CASSHPPGSSYEQYF. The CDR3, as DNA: TGCGCCAGCAGCCATCCCCCCGGGAGCTCCTACGAGCAGTACTTC.